Below are 31 T cell receptor beta chains sequenced from a single sample in a study of patients and donors after allogeneic stem cell transplantation. TCRdb reprocessed the RT-PCR reads with MiXCR, giving one entry per CDR3 protein. Of under 30,000 distinct CDR3 sequences listed, 7% to 8.5% are singletons. Sequencing was performed on blood, either unsorted or a sorted T cell fraction (not recorded which). The receptor set was obtained from a human donor who was either an allogeneic HSCT recipient or a stem cell or donor lymphocyte infusion donor (not recorded which). It is not recorded whose cells these are; they may come from a transplant donor.

This clonotype has a handful of counts. The rearrangement joins TRBV9 to TRBJ1-3, with D unresolved. From germline, CDR1 is SGDLS and CDR2 YYNGEE. Trimming removed 0 bases at V and 4 bases at J, with 5 bases between. The CDR3 contains 13 residues. Here the CDR3 DNA reads TGTGCCAGCAGCGTAGCACAGGGAAACACCATATATTTT. Protein product: CASSVAQGNTIYF.

This clonotype came up a few times. J is TRBJ2-1 and V is TRBV9; no definite D call. Deletions cut 0 bases from V and 5 bases from J, with 6 bases between. In germline, CDR1 is SGDLS, CDR2 YYNGEE. The CDR3 is 13 residues long. In nucleotides, the CDR3 is TGTGCCAGCAGCGTAGCTAGAGACAATGAGCAGTTCTTC. Residues: CASSVARDNEQFF.

This chain uses TRBV12-3 or TRBV12-4 with TRBJ1-4, with unresolved D. The V gene lost 3 bases and the J gene lost 5 bases, with 4 bases spanning the gap. The CDR3 is 12 amino acids. In DNA form, the CDR3 reads TGTGCCAGCAGTTTTTTGAATGAAAAACTGTTTTTT. This encodes CASSFLNEKLFF.

This clonotype was seen only a few times. This chain connects TRBV6-1 to TRBJ1-6; the D is unclear. The CDR3 covers 12 residues. The germline V gene has CDR1 MNHNS and CDR2 SASEGT. V was cut by 0 bases and J by 13 bases, with 7 bases left in between. In nucleotides, the CDR3 is TGTGCCAGCAGTGAAGCGGGTTTTCCCCTCCACTTT. Protein product: CASSEAGFPLHF.

This clonotype was detected only a few times. J is TRBJ1-5 and V is TRBV20-1; D is perhaps TRBD1 (6 bases). The CDR3 is made up of 13 amino acids. V dropped 3 bases and J dropped 3 bases, with 9 bases sitting between them. Germline V lookup: CDR1 DFQATT, CDR2 SNEGSKA (reference sequence). DNA for the CDR3: TGCAGTGCTAGCAGGGGTTCCAATCAGCCCCAGCATTTT. This sequence encodes CSASRGSNQPQHF.

The rearrangement joins TRBV15 to TRBJ1-4; D not certain. V gave up 0 bases and J gave up 8 bases, with 13 bases separating them. The CDR3 length is 15 residues. Germline CDR1 LNHNV, CDR2 YYDKDF (reference sequence). The CDR3 sequence: CATSRELEVWEKLFF. CDR3 in DNA: TGTGCCACCAGCAGAGAGCTGGAAGTATGGGAAAAACTGTTTTTT.

This clonotype came up a few times. J is TRBJ1-4 and V is TRBV7-9, with unresolved D. The CDR3 runs to 16 residues. Germline lookup yields CDR1 SEHNR and CDR2 FQNEAQ (reference sequence). With 6 bases removed from V and 5 bases from J, the gap between germline ends came to 19 bases. DNA for the CDR3: TGTGCCAGCAGTTTCCAGTTTACGATGGGAAATGAAAAACTGTTTTTT. It codes for CASSFQFTMGNEKLFF.

This clonotype was seen only a few times. CDR3 in amino acids: CASSEGERGGRNEQYF. CDR3 DNA: TGTGCCAGCAGTGAGGGGGAGCGGGGGGGCCGGAACGAGCAGTACTTC. The chain has TRBV6-4 and TRBJ2-7, with 10 bases identical to TRBD2. Trimming cost V 3 bases and J 5 bases; bases outside gene matches: 10. The CDR3 consists of 16 residues. CDR1 MRHNA and CDR2 SNTAGT come from the germline V gene.

This clonotype was observed many times. DNA for the CDR3: TGTGCCTGGAGTAGCGTGAGCCGGTCCTCTGGGGCCAACGTCCTGACTTTC. Protein sequence: CAWSSVSRSSGANVLTF. The rearrangement joins TRBV30 to TRBJ2-6; D is ambiguous. The CDR3 extends over 17 amino acids. Germline CDR1 GTSNPN, CDR2 SVGIG (reference sequence). The V end was cut by 2 bases, the J end by 0 bases, with 14 bases between.

Note on this clonotype: Because the CDR3 is missing its conserved closing phenylalanine or tryptophan, this is likely a read error. V usage is TRBV7-9 and J usage is TRBJ1-2; D is unresolved. Trimming pared 2 bases from V and 7 bases from J, leaving 11 bases between. This CDR3 is built from 13 residues. The germline gives CDR1 SEHNR, CDR2 FQNEAQ (reference sequence). In DNA, the CDR3 is TGTGCCAGCAGCTTACTACAAAATCGTGGCTACACCCTC. Protein sequence: CASSLLQNRGYTL.

The table lists this clonotype with a few counts. The rearrangement uses TRBV20-1 and TRBJ2-2; 10 nucleotides align to TRBD2. CDR3 length: 15 amino acids. The germline V gene has CDR1 DFQATT and CDR2 SNEGSKA (reference sequence). V gave up 5 bases and J gave up 2 bases; unmatched junction bases: 5. CDR3 protein: CSAPRTSGNTGELFF. The CDR3 DNA reads TGCAGTGCTCCAAGGACTAGCGGTAACACCGGGGAGCTGTTTTTT.

This clonotype was seen ten or more times. V is TRBV14 and J is TRBJ2-1; maybe TRBD1 (5 bases). Germline loops: CDR1 SGHDN, CDR2 FVKESK. CDR3 length: 16 amino acids. Trimming shortened V by 4 bases and J by 12 bases, and 25 bases separated the two germline ends. The CDR3 sequence: CASSPVDSFWKAGQFF. Written as DNA, the CDR3 is TGTGCCAGCAGCCCTGTCGACAGCTTCTGGAAGGCCGGGCAGTTCTTC.

This clonotype was counted a few times. V gene TRBV4-2 combines with J gene TRBJ2-7; D is undetermined. Germline V CDR1 and CDR2: LGHNA, YNFKEQ. CDR3 length: 13 amino acids. The V gene lost 3 bases and the J gene lost 5 bases, with 11 bases spanning the gap. The chain's CDR3 is CASSHLSGHEQYF. CDR3 in DNA: TGTGCCAGCAGCCACCTTTCCGGGCACGAGCAGTACTTC.

On this clonotype itself: It is unclear where the CDR3 begins or ends on the DNA, so no DNA is shown, and the CDR3 is as TCRdb lists it. The V call is TRBV2, the J call TRBJ1-2; the DNA was not used to check the table's D call, TRBD1. The germline V gene has CDR1 SNHLY and CDR2 FYNNEI. The length of the CDR3 is 13 amino acids, counting both ends. The CDR3 protein is CASAAGTVGIGTF.

This chain links TRBV9 with TRBJ2-6; the D is unclear. V gave up 0 bases and J gave up 13 bases, with 11 bases separating them. Germline assignment: CDR1 SGDLS and CDR2 YYNGEE. This CDR3 is 13 amino acids long. The DNA for the CDR3 is TGTGCCAGCAGCGTAGGGGGATACGGGGTCCTGACTTTC. Residues: CASSVGGYGVLTF.

CDR3 in amino acids: CAISDLLFERETQYF. CDR3 bases: TGTGCCATCAGTGATCTCCTTTTCGAGAGGGAGACCCAGTACTTC. The gene calls are TRBV10-3 and TRBJ2-5; D gene unclear. V shed 3 bases and J shed 5 bases, with 16 bases lying between them. Germline values: CDR1 ENHRY, CDR2 SYGVKD. The CDR3 loop spans 15 amino acids.

The chain employs TRBV28 and TRBJ2-3, with 11 bases lining up with TRBD2. The CDR3 extends over 15 amino acids. CDR1 and CDR2 (germline): MDHEN, SYDVKM. After removal of 8 bases from V and 4 bases from J, the junction contained 8 bases not matched to a gene. The CDR3 loop reads CASGEDSGGADTQYF. The CDR3 nucleotides are TGTGCCAGCGGGGAAGATAGCGGGGGGGCAGATACGCAGTATTTT.

The chain combines TRBV1 with TRBJ2-5; no check of the table's D call, TRBD2, against the DNA was made. TRBV1 is annotated as a pseudogene. The CDR3 consists of 15 residues. The CDR3 region is CTSSQDRRDKETQYF. The CDR3 region has the DNA TGCACCAGCAGCCAAGATCGGCGGGATAAAGAGACCCAGTACTTC.

The chain has TRBV18 and TRBJ1-2; 8 bases are a match to TRBD1. The CDR3 extends over 13 amino acids. Germline lookup yields CDR1 KGHSH and CDR2 LQKENI. V was pared by 5 bases and J by 6 bases, with 5 bases of the junction left unmatched. CDR3 sequence (DNA): TGTGCCAGCTCATTACAGGGGGAAAATGGCTACACCTTC. This gives the protein CASSLQGENGYTF.

The table lists this clonotype with many counts. V gene TRBV6-1 combines with J gene TRBJ1-4; TRBD1 aligns across 9 bases. The CDR3 length is 14 residues. Germline lookup yields CDR1 MNHNS and CDR2 SASEGT. V lost 6 bases to trimming and J lost 6 bases; unmatched junction nucleotides: 5. The CDR3 DNA reads TGTGCCAGCAGAAACCGGGACAGGGATGAAAAACTGTTTTTT. Translating it yields CASRNRDRDEKLFF.

At least ten counts were recorded for this clonotype. The gene calls are TRBV18 and TRBJ1-1, with a tentative D call TRBD1 (5 bases). Germline values: CDR1 KGHSH, CDR2 LQKENI. This CDR3 has 16 residues. V lost 0 bases and J lost 6, with 17 bases in between. The CDR3 nucleotides read TGTGCCAGCTCACCACCGGGGCTACCCTTCGGCGCTGAAGCTTTCTTT. It encodes CASSPPGLPFGAEAFF. Combining the CDR3 with reference TRBV18 and TRBJ1-1 gives the whole variable domain NAGVMQNPRHLVRRRGQEARLRCSPMKGHSHVYWYRQLPEEGLKFMVYLQKENIIDESGMPKERFSAEFPKEGPSILRIQQVVRGDSAAYFCASSPPGLPFGAEAFFGQGTRLTVV.

In this sample, this clonotype turned up a few times. V usage is TRBV7-6 and J usage is TRBJ1-1, with D tentatively TRBD1 (5 bases). Germline V CDR1 and CDR2: SGHVS, FNYEAQ. The CDR3 loop spans 14 amino acids. V dropped 7 bases and J dropped 4 bases, with 16 bases sitting between them. The DNA for the CDR3 is TGTGCCAGCATCCCCAGGGTGGGGGGCACTGAAGCTTTCTTT. Its translation is CASIPRVGGTEAFF.

This clonotype was recorded at least ten times. The chain recombines TRBV20-1 with TRBJ1-6; the D gene is possibly TRBD1 (5 bases). This CDR3 region has 16 residues. Trimming left V 6 bases short and J 0 bases short, with 15 bases between. Per germline, CDR1 DFQATT and CDR2 SNEGSKA (reference sequence). CDR3: CSAPSGGSSYNSPLHF. The DNA of the CDR3 is TGCAGTGCCCCGTCGGGGGGAAGCTCCTATAATTCACCCCTCCACTTT.

This clonotype showed up many times. The gene calls are TRBV28 and TRBJ2-7; D uncertain. The V end lost 5 bases, the J end lost 6 bases, and 11 bases lay between the germline ends. The CDR3 contains 12 residues. Per the germline V gene, CDR1 is MDHEN and CDR2 is SYDVKM. CDR3 protein: CASSLRETEQYF. As DNA, the CDR3 is TGTGCCAGCAGTCTCCGAGAGACCGAGCAGTACTTC.

The CDR3 region is CASSYSGLYGYTF. The CDR3 nucleotides are TGTGCCAGCAGTTATTCAGGGCTCTATGGCTACACCTTC. The chain joins TRBV6-6 to TRBJ1-2, with D tentatively TRBD1 (5 bases). V was shortened by 3 bases and J by 4 bases, with 9 bases between the two germline ends. Germline V gene lookup returns CDR1 MNHNY and CDR2 SVGAGI (reference sequence). The CDR3 runs 13 residues.

The chain employs TRBV6-2 or TRBV6-3 and TRBJ1-5; possibly TRBD1 for D (5 bases). V lost 4 bases to trimming and J lost 3 bases, with 13 bases between them. The germline CDR1 and CDR2 sequences are MNHEY and SVGEGT. The CDR3 runs 15 residues. In DNA form, the CDR3 reads TGTGCCAGCAGTTCCCGGGACGGCTACAATCAGCCCCAGCATTTT. Amino acids: CASSSRDGYNQPQHF.

Ten or more counts support this clonotype. The rearrangement links TRBV29-1 to TRBJ2-2, with TRBD2 matching over 12 bases. CDR1 is SQVTM, CDR2 ANQGSEA, per germline. After removal of 5 bases from V and 3 bases from J, the junction contained 4 bases not matched to a gene. The CDR3 covers 15 residues. The CDR3 sequence: CSVQGLAGYTGELFF. The CDR3 DNA reads as TGCAGCGTTCAAGGACTAGCGGGATACACCGGGGAGCTGTTTTTT.

CDR3 nucleotides: TGTGCCAGCAGCTTAGCCGCGGGGGCGTGGGAGACCCAGTACTTC. Translation: CASSLAAGAWETQYF. This sequence joins TRBV11-2 and TRBJ2-5; maybe TRBD2 (7 bases). V lost 1 base and J lost 5, with 14 bases in between. The CDR3 consists of 15 residues. CDR1 SGHAT and CDR2 FQNNGV come from the germline V gene. The entire variable domain, with the rest obtained from reference TRBV11-2 and TRBJ2-5, is as follows: EAGVAQSPRYKIIEKRQSVAFWCNPISGHATLYWYQQILGQGPKLLIQFQNNGVVDDSQLPKDRFSAERLKGVDSTLKIQPAKLEDSAVYLCASSLAAGAWETQYFGPGTRLLVL.

The chain joins TRBV12-2 to TRBJ1-1. TRBV12-2 is a listed pseudogene. There are 17 residues in the CDR3. CDR3 residues: CASRSHLGGREDTEAFF. CDR3 nucleotide sequence: TGTGCAAGTCGCTCTCACCTCGGGGGGAGGGAGGACACTGAAGCTTTCTTT.

The chain joins TRBV25-1 to TRBJ2-1; 9 bases agree with TRBD1. The CDR3 has 17 amino acids. The ends lost 3 bases at V and 2 bases at J; junction bases unmatched: 8. Germline assignment: CDR1 MGHDK and CDR2 SYGVNS. CDR3 sequence: CASSDITGGYAYNEQFF. The CDR3 region has the DNA TGTGCCAGCAGTGACATAACAGGGGGCTATGCCTACAATGAGCAGTTCTTC.

In this sample, this clonotype turned up many times. The chain joins TRBV24-1 to TRBJ1-5, with a tentative D call TRBD1 (5 bases). Per the germline V gene, CDR1 is KGHDR and CDR2 is SFDVKD. Deletions cut 5 bases from V and 4 bases from J, with 11 bases between. The CDR3 has 14 residues. The chain's CDR3 is CATSGGEWNQPQHF. DNA of the CDR3: TGTGCCACCAGTGGGGGGGAGTGGAATCAGCCCCAGCATTTT.